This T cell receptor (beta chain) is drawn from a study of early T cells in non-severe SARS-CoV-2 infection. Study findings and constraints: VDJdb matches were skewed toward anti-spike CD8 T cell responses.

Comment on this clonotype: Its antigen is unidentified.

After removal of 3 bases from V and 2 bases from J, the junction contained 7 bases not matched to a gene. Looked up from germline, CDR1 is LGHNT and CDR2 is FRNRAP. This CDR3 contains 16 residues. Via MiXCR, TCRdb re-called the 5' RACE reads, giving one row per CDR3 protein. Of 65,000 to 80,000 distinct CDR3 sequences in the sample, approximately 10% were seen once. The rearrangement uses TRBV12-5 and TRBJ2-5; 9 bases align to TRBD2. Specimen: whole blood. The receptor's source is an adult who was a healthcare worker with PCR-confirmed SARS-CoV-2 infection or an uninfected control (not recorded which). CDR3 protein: CASGFNSAGGQETQYF. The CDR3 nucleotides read TGTGCTAGTGGTTTTAACTCGGCGGGGGGGCAAGAGACCCAGTACTTC.